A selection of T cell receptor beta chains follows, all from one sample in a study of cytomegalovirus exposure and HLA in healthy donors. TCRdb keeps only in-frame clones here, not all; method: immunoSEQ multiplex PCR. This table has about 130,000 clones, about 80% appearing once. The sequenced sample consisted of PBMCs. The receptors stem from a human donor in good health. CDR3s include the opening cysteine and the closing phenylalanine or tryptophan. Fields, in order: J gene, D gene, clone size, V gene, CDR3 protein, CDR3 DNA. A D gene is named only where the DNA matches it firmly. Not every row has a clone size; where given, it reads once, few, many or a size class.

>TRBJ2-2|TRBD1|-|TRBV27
CASSLAGQGNTGELFF
TGTGCCAGCAGTTTAGCTGGACAGGGGAACACCGGGGAGCTGTTTTTT
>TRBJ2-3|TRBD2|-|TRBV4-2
CASSQVTSGGAATDTQYF
TGTGCCAGCAGCCAAGTTACTAGCGGGGGGGCAGCGACAGATACGCAGTATTTT
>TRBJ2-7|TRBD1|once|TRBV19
CASSMGQISYEQYF
TGTGCCAGTAGTATGGGACAGATCTCCTACGAGCAGTACTTC
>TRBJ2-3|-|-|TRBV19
CASSQGTGEYTDTQYF
TGTGCCAGTAGTCAGGGTACGGGAGAATACACAGATACGCAGTATTTT
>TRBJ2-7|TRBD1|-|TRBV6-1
CASSEGTGGSYEQYF
TGTGCCAGCAGCGAAGGGACAGGGGGCAGCTACGAGCAGTACTTC
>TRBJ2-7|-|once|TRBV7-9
CASSPDRSLYEQYF
TGTGCCAGCAGCCCGGACAGAAGTTTATACGAGCAGTACTTC
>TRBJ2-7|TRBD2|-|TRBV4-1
CASSPGLVPPSKDYEQYF
TGCGCCAGCAGCCCTGGACTAGTCCCCCCCTCAAAAGACTACGAGCAGTACTTC
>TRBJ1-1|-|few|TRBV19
CASSMEHSPNTEAFF
TGTGCCAGTAGTATGGAACACAGCCCGAACACTGAAGCTTTCTTT
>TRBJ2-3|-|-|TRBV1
CTSSFRVNTDTQYF
TGCACCAGCAGCTTCCGCGTAAATACAGATACGCAGTATTTT
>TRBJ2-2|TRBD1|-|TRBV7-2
CASRGTGGLSGELFF
TGTGCCAGCAGAGGGACAGGGGGACTTTCCGGGGAGCTGTTTTTT
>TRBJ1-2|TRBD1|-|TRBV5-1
CASSLGQNYGYTF
TGTGCCAGCAGCTTGGGACAGAACTATGGCTACACCTTC